This TCR beta chain emerged from a study of T cells in Graves' hyperthyroidism and ophthalmopathy. Study outcomes and limitations: The blood repertoire included most of the expanded thyroid clonotypes above 0.001.

This clonotype was recorded many times. The antigen remains undetermined. On the basis of clinical symptoms, serum thyroxine and TRAb, thyroid ultrasound and orbital computed tomography, diagnoses were made. This CDR3 comprises 13 residues. The V end was cut by 4 bases, the J end by 0 bases, with 8 bases between. Looked up from germline, CDR1 is SGHRS and CDR2 is YFSETQ. The TCR beta CDR3 regions underwent amplification using RNA transcripts as the source. Initially, a first-round RT-PCR of the TCR CDR3 employed the HTBI primer set. Each CDR3 protein is one row after TCRdb ran MiXCR on the multiplex PCR reads. The sample consists of more than 300,000 distinct CDR3 sequences, around 14% of them appearing once.

Sequenced input: blood. This clonotype was sampled from a woman between 18 and 29 years old with Graves' hyperthyroidism. The rearrangement joins TRBV5-1 to TRBJ2-7, with TRBD2 as a possible D gene (6 bases). CDR3 nucleotide sequence: TGCGCCAGCAGCCGGGACTTCTCCTACGAGCAGTACTTC. This translates into CASSRDFSYEQYF.